A selection of T cell receptor beta chains follows, all from one sample in a study of blood T cell repertoires in COVID-19. TCRdb's copy holds only in-frame clones and misses some; the assay was immunoSEQ multiplex PCR. The sample shows approximately 250,000 clones, around nine tenths of them seen only once. The sample comprised peripheral blood. All receptors derive from a man aged 35 to 55 with active or convalescent COVID-19. Both conserved end residues are part of each CDR3. The D gene is left open where the match is weak. Some rows have no size entry. The others give once, few or many, or a class for an expanded clone.

abundance	d_gene	j_gene	v_gene	CDR3aa	CDR3nt
.	TRBD2	TRBJ2-1	TRBV5-1	CASSPTSGSGVEQFF	TGCGCCAGCAGCCCCACTAGCGGGAGCGGGGTTGAGCAGTTCTTC
.	.	TRBJ2-2	TRBV27	CASSPLGSGELFF	TGTGCCAGCAGCCCCCTGGGCTCCGGGGAGCTGTTTTTT
.	.	TRBJ1-2	TRBV30	CAWSVLSNYGYTF	TGTGCCTGGAGTGTACTTTCTAACTATGGCTACACCTTC
.	.	TRBJ2-5	TRBV30	CAWSAAETQYF	TGTGCCTGGAGTGCAGCGGAGACCCAGTACTTC
.	TRBD1	TRBJ2-7	TRBV2	CASSSDRGEQYF	TGTGCCAGCAGTTCGGACAGGGGCGAGCAGTACTTC
few	.	TRBJ1-2	TRBV30	CAETAGGGYTF	TGTGCCGAGACAGCCGGTGGAGGCTACACCTTC
once	.	TRBJ2-6	TRBV25-1	CASTKGAGFTGANVLTF	TGTGCCAGCACCAAAGGCGCAGGGTTCACTGGGGCCAACGTCCTGACTTTC
.	.	TRBJ1-2	TRBV2	CASSEEMAGVVGYTF	TGTGCCAGCAGTGAAGAAATGGCAGGGGTCGTTGGCTACACCTTC
.	.	TRBJ1-2	TRBV6-5	CASSSARGFSYGYTF	TGTGCCAGCAGTTCCGCTCGGGGGTTTAGCTATGGCTACACCTTC
.	.	TRBJ1-1	TRBV6-5	CASSYDHGGTEAFF	TGTGCCAGCAGTTACGATCACGGCGGCACTGAAGCTTTCTTT
.	.	TRBJ2-7	TRBV30	CAWSPHPLRDEQYF	TGTGCCTGGAGTCCACACCCTCTTCGGGACGAGCAGTACTTC
.	.	TRBJ1-2	TRBV29-1	CSVDGTAYGYTF	TGCAGCGTGGATGGGACTGCGTATGGCTACACCTTC
once	.	TRBJ1-2	TRBV5-4	CASSLAQGTYGYTF	TGTGCCAGCAGCTTGGCGCAGGGGACCTATGGCTACACCTTC
.	.	TRBJ1-2	TRBV28	CASSPAGNYGYTF	TGTGCCAGCAGTCCCGCGGGTAACTATGGCTACACCTTC
.	TRBD1	TRBJ2-3	TRBV2	CASSVDRGFTDTQYF	TGTGCCAGCAGCGTAGACAGGGGATTCACAGATACGCAGTATTTT
.	.	TRBJ2-3	TRBV24-1	CATSDFGGQKSGSQYF	TGTGCCACCAGTGATTTCGGGGGGCAGAAGTCTGGATCGCAGTATTTT
.	.	TRBJ1-2	TRBV18	CASSPSAGPNGYTF	TGTGCCAGCTCACCGAGCGCGGGTCCTAATGGCTACACCTTC
.	.	TRBJ1-1	TRBV5-1	CASSLVGASEAFF	TGCGCCAGCAGCTTGGTTGGGGCTTCCGAAGCTTTCTTT
.	.	TRBJ2-1	TRBV24-1	CATSDWRINEQFF	TGTGCCACCAGTGATTGGAGGATAAATGAGCAGTTCTTC
.	TRBD1	TRBJ1-2	TRBV28	CASSLWLGGGYTF	TGTGCCAGCAGTTTATGGTTAGGGGGCGGCTACACCTTC
.	.	TRBJ1-1	TRBV11-3	CASSLETVIGNTEAFF	TGTGCCAGCAGCTTAGAGACAGTCATAGGTAACACTGAAGCTTTCTTT
.	.	TRBJ1-5	TRBV12-3/TRBV12-4	CASSLGGYQPQHF	TGTGCCAGCAGTTTGGGGGGGTATCAGCCCCAGCATTTT
.	TRBD1	TRBJ1-5	TRBV9	CASSDGTVNQPQHF	TGTGCCAGCAGTGACGGGACAGTTAATCAGCCCCAGCATTTT
.	.	TRBJ1-4	TRBV7-9	CASSLAYYEKLFF	TGTGCCAGCAGCTTAGCGTATTATGAAAAACTGTTTTTT
.	TRBD2	TRBJ2-1	TRBV24-1	CATMSGGANEQFF	TGTGCCACCATGAGCGGGGGGGCGAATGAGCAGTTCTTC
.	.	TRBJ1-2	TRBV30	CAGRGGVGYTF	TGTGCCGGTAGAGGGGGGGTAGGCTACACCTTC
.	.	TRBJ2-1	TRBV11-3	CASSRRSGGASYNEQFF	TGTGCCAGCAGCCGTCGGTCCGGGGGAGCGTCCTACAATGAGCAGTTCTTC
.	.	TRBJ2-3	TRBV10-1	CASSESRLAEPTDTQYF	TGCGCCAGCAGTGAGTCTCGGTTAGCGGAGCCCACAGATACGCAGTATTTT
.	.	TRBJ2-7	TRBV7-9	CASSQGQYSYEQYF	TGTGCCAGCAGCCAAGGACAGTACTCCTACGAGCAGTACTTC
.	.	TRBJ1-5	TRBV2	CASIGGGDQPQHF	TGTGCCAGCATCGGGGGGGGAGATCAGCCCCAGCATTTT
.	TRBD1	TRBJ2-5	TRBV7-2	CASSQGGPQAQYF	TGTGCCAGCAGCCAAGGGGGCCCCCAGGCCCAGTACTTC
.	.	TRBJ1-4	TRBV2	CASNVQGGGATNEKLFF	TGTGCCAGCAACGTCCAGGGCGGTGGGGCAACTAATGAAAAACTGTTTTTT
.	.	TRBJ1-4	TRBV14	CASSALSGRRDEKLFF	TGTGCCAGCAGCGCTCTCTCAGGGAGGCGGGATGAAAAACTGTTTTTT
.	TRBD1	TRBJ1-5	TRBV3-1/TRBV3-2	CASSQSGQGRGQPQHF	TGTGCCAGCAGCCAGTCGGGACAGGGAAGGGGTCAGCCCCAGCATTTT
.	.	TRBJ2-7	TRBV29-1	CSVEGRGYEQYF	TGCAGCGTTGAAGGAAGGGGCTACGAGCAGTACTTC
.	TRBD1	TRBJ1-5	TRBV10-2	CASNGQGGNQPQHF	TGCGCCAGCAATGGACAGGGGGGGAATCAGCCCCAGCATTTT
few	.	TRBJ2-7	TRBV16	CASSQPGTGYEQYF	TGTGCCAGCAGCCAACCTGGAACGGGCTACGAGCAGTACTTC
.	.	TRBJ2-3	TRBV5-4	CASSLGQASTDTQYF	TGTGCCAGCAGCTTGGGTCAGGCTTCCACAGATACGCAGTATTTT
.	TRBD2	TRBJ2-5	TRBV5-4	CASSFTSGSFATATQYF	TGTGCCAGCAGCTTCACTAGCGGGAGTTTCGCCACAGCGACCCAGTACTTC
.	.	TRBJ2-6	TRBV10-3	CAISGRGGGANVLTF	TGTGCCATCAGTGGTAGGGGAGGAGGAGCCAACGTCCTGACTTTC
.	TRBD2	TRBJ2-2	TRBV4-2	CASSQWTSGRGTGELFF	TGTGCCAGCAGCCAATGGACTAGCGGGAGAGGCACCGGGGAGCTGTTTTTT
.	.	TRBJ2-5	TRBV27	CASSLSRRGASAQETQYF	TGTGCCAGCAGTTTATCGCGAAGAGGGGCTAGCGCCCAAGAGACCCAGTACTTC
.	.	TRBJ2-6	TRBV5-4	CASSFPGDTFSGANVLTF	TGTGCCAGCAGCTTCCCTGGGGACACGTTCTCTGGGGCCAACGTCCTGACTTTC
.	TRBD1	TRBJ2-1	TRBV3-1/TRBV3-2	CASSTTSRDRGLGEQFF	TGTGCCAGCAGCACAACTTCCCGGGACAGGGGGCTGGGTGAGCAGTTCTTC
once	TRBD1	TRBJ1-4	TRBV6-5	CASSRPGQGVEKLFF	TGTGCCAGCAGCCGCCCGGGACAGGGGGTTGAAAAACTGTTTTTT
.	.	TRBJ1-2	TRBV5-1	CASSFTENYGYTF	TGCGCCAGCAGCTTCACAGAAAACTATGGCTACACCTTC
.	.	TRBJ2-1	TRBV30	CACEGGYNEQFF	TGTGCCTGTGAGGGGGGGTACAATGAGCAGTTCTTC